The 30 T cell receptor beta chains in this list originate from one sample, sequenced in a study of graft-versus-host responses after intestinal transplantation (TCRdb year 2021). The library was prepared using the immunoSEQ multiplex PCR assay. TCRdb carries this immuneACCESS record with in-frame sequences only. Its versions omit some clonotypes, under half of them owing to an unresolved V gene in the studies checked, with the rest unexplained. The table for this sample lists about 15,000 clones; 87% of them were counted only once. Clones ranked in the top ten supply 6% to 7% of the sample. The starting material was bone marrow, obtained less than 130 days after intestinal transplantation. Receptor source: a human patient who received an intestinal transplant, so some T cells may come from the graft donor.

V and J are TRBV6-4 and TRBJ2-5, with D possibly TRBD2 on 5 matching bases. The germline V gene encodes CDR1 MRHNA and CDR2 SNTAGT. V was shortened by 2 bases and J by 6 bases, with 10 bases between the two germline ends. The CDR3 runs 13 residues. CDR3 sequence reads: CASSDLAGQTQYF. CDR3 bases: TGTGCCAGCAGTGACCTCGCGGGTCAGACCCAGTACTTC.

The gene calls are TRBV28 and TRBJ2-7; TRBD2 matches 11 bases. Germline CDR1 reads MDHEN; CDR2 reads SYDVKM. The CDR3 loop spans 13 amino acids. The junction had 2 bases not matched to a gene; V was cut back by 5 bases and J by 5 bases. CDR3 region: CASSTSGSDEQYF. CDR3 DNA sequence: TGTGCCAGCAGTACTAGCGGGAGCGACGAGCAGTACTTC.

This chain joins TRBV6-6 and TRBJ2-7; 11 bases match TRBD2. The CDR3 runs 14 residues. V shed 6 bases, J shed 5 bases, and the junction held 6 bases outside the gene matches. Germline V lookup: CDR1 MNHNY, CDR2 SVGAGI (reference sequence). CDR3 sequence: CASRTSGRENEQYF. The CDR3 DNA sequence: TGTGCCAGCAGAACTAGCGGGAGAGAGAACGAGCAGTACTTC.

The CDR3 protein is CASSSRPRQGVNYGYTF. CDR3 nucleotides: TGTGCCAGCAGCTCACGTCCCCGACAGGGGGTGAACTATGGCTACACCTTC. This sequence joins TRBV7-2 and TRBJ1-2; 9 nucleotides match TRBD1. This CDR3 comprises 17 residues. Trimming took 4 bases from V and 2 from J; bases not matched to a gene: 11. Germline V lookup: CDR1 SGHTA, CDR2 FQGNSA. Variable domain in full (rest from reference TRBV7-2 and TRBJ1-2): GAGVSQSPSNKVTEKGKDVELRCDPISGHTALYWYRQSLGQGLEFLIYFQGNSAPDKSGLPSDRFSAERTGGSVSTLTIQRTQQEDSAVYLCASSSRPRQGVNYGYTFGSGTRLTVV.

This chain links TRBV28 with TRBJ1-1; 9 positions agree with TRBD1. In germline, CDR1 is MDHEN, CDR2 SYDVKM. Trimming removed 4 bases from V and 0 bases from J; junction bases left unmatched: 6. The CDR3 extends over 16 amino acids. The CDR3 is CASSWGTGRMNTEAFF. Written as DNA, the CDR3 is TGTGCCAGCAGTTGGGGGACAGGGCGGATGAACACTGAAGCTTTCTTT.

This chain links TRBV30 with TRBJ2-1, with 11 positions matching TRBD2. Germline CDR1 reads GTSNPN; CDR2 reads SVGIG (reference sequence). CDR3 length: 14 residues. The J segment lost 13 bases and the V segment lost 0 bases, leaving 8 bases of the junction unmatched. CDR3 coding DNA: TGTGCCTGGAGTGTACTAGCGGGAGCCTTCGAACAGTTCTTC. This encodes CAWSVLAGAFEQFF. The full variable domain, with the rest looked up from reference TRBV30 and TRBJ2-1, is SQTIHQWPATLVQPVGSPLSLECTVEGTSNPNLYWYRQAAGRGLQLLFYSVGIGQISSEVPQNLSASRPQDRQFILSSKKLLLSDSGFYLCAWSVLAGAFEQFFGPGTRLTVL.

The chain combines TRBV21-1 with TRBJ2-3; the DNA was not compared with TRBD2, the D call given in the table. TRBV21-1 is a recognized pseudogene. This CDR3 is 17 amino acids long. The CDR3 bases are TGTGCCAGCAGCCACCACCTTAGCGGGCGAAGCACAGATACGCAGTATTTT. Translation gives CASSHHLSGRSTDTQYF.

The V call is TRBV28, the J call TRBJ2-1; a weak D match, TRBD2 (5 bases). CDR3 length: 16 amino acids. The V end lost 1 base, the J end lost 0 bases, and 10 bases lay between the germline ends. Germline CDR1 and CDR2: MDHEN and SYDVKM. CDR3 sequence (DNA): TGTGCCAGCAGTTTATCGGGGATCAGCTCCTACAATGAGCAGTTCTTC. It is translated as CASSLSGISSYNEQFF. The full variable domain, completed using reference TRBV28 and TRBJ2-1, is DVKVTQSSRYLVKRTGEKVFLECVQDMDHENMFWYRQDPGLGLRLIYFSYDVKMKEKGDIPEGYSVSREKKERFSLILESASTNQTSMYLCASSLSGISSYNEQFFGPGTRLTVL.

The genes are TRBV10-3 and TRBJ1-2; 10 bases align to TRBD1. From germline, CDR1 is ENHRY and CDR2 SYGVKD. The junction had 6 bases not matched to a gene; V was cut back by 1 base and J by 4 bases. The CDR3 is 16 amino acids. In DNA form, the CDR3 reads TGTGCCATCAGTGAGTGGGGACAGGGGAGAGGCTATGGCTACACCTTC. It codes for CAISEWGQGRGYGYTF.

CDR3 residues: CASSFLGGSPYEQYF. The CDR3 DNA follows: TGTGCCAGCAGTTTTCTCGGCGGGAGTCCCTACGAGCAGTACTTC. The V gene is TRBV27, the J gene TRBJ2-7; 7 nucleotides align to TRBD2. This CDR3 comprises 15 residues. With 3 bases clipped from V and 2 bases from J, the junction kept 7 bases outside the gene matches. Germline V gene lookup returns CDR1 MNHEY and CDR2 SMNVEV (reference sequence).

The count of this clone is one. This chain uses TRBV2 with TRBJ2-1; 10 positions agree with TRBD2. The CDR3 is made up of 16 amino acids. Germline lookup yields CDR1 SNHLY and CDR2 FYNNEI. The V segment lost 6 bases and the J segment 2 bases; nucleotides outside the gene matches: 7. CDR3 DNA sequence: TGTGCCAGCAGGGGCGGGCTAGCGGGAGCCTACAATGAGCAGTTCTTC. Translated, it gives CASRGGLAGAYNEQFF.

V usage is TRBV11-2 and J usage is TRBJ2-6; 7 bases fit TRBD1. Germline CDR1 SGHAT, CDR2 FQNNGV. The CDR3 runs to 18 residues. The V gene end was trimmed by 1 base and the J gene end by 2 bases; junction bases not matched to a gene: 8. CDR3 DNA sequence: TGTGCCAGCAGCTTAGTCACCGTAACAGGGGCTGGGGCCAACGTCCTGACTTTC. Translated: CASSLVTVTGAGANVLTF.

CDR3 amino acids: CATSIDAYRVTGELFF. In nucleotides, the CDR3 is TGTGCCACCAGCATAGATGCGTACAGGGTCACCGGGGAGCTGTTTTTT. The chain uses TRBV15 and TRBJ2-2; TRBD1 might be the D (6 bases). This CDR3 contains 16 residues. With 4 bases removed from V and 4 bases from J, the gap between germline ends came to 16 bases. Germline V lookup: CDR1 LNHNV, CDR2 YYDKDF (reference sequence).

The gene calls are TRBV5-6 and TRBJ2-3; TRBD2 matches 9 bases. From germline, CDR1 is SGHDT and CDR2 YYEEEE. J gave up 8 bases and V 2 bases, and 9 bases lay outside the gene matches. This CDR3 contains 15 residues. DNA for the CDR3: TGTGCCAGCAGCTTCTCCGGGACTAGCCTAAGTACGCAGTATTTT. Translated: CASSFSGTSLSTQYF.

J is TRBJ1-5 and V is TRBV6-5; TRBD1 matches 10 bases. The CDR3 totals 15 residues. Germline V CDR1 and CDR2: MNHEY, SVGAGI. Trimming took 6 bases from V and 7 from J; bases not matched to a gene: 9. As DNA, the CDR3 is TGTGCCAGCAGGCGGACCGGGACAGGGGACCAGCCCCAGCATTTT. Protein sequence: CASRRTGTGDQPQHF.

The chain couples TRBV7-9 to TRBJ2-3; D remains ambiguous. The CDR3 is made up of 11 amino acids. Germline V gene lookup returns CDR1 SEHNR and CDR2 FQNEAQ (reference sequence). The V and J ends lost 4 bases and 2 bases respectively, with 1 base between them. CDR3 amino acids: CASSSTDTQYF. The CDR3, as DNA: TGTGCCAGCAGCTCCACAGATACGCAGTATTTT.

The rearrangement joins TRBV11-3 to TRBJ2-1; the D gene is possibly TRBD2 (6 bases). CDR3 size: 15 residues. V dropped 3 bases and J dropped 7 bases, with 16 bases sitting between them. Germline assignment: CDR1 SGHNT and CDR2 YENEEA. CDR3 sequence (DNA): TGTGCCAGCAGCTTGGGCCGGACTAATTATAATGAGCAGTTCTTC. The encoded protein is CASSLGRTNYNEQFF.

The V call is TRBV18, the J call TRBJ2-5; 7 bases are shared with TRBD1. The CDR3 sequence is 14 residues long. V shed 4 bases and J 0 bases; nucleotides not matched to a gene: 2. Germline CDR1 reads KGHSH; CDR2 reads LQKENI. This chain's CDR3 is CASSRQGHQETQYF. In DNA form, the CDR3 reads TGTGCCAGCTCACGACAGGGCCACCAAGAGACCCAGTACTTC.

V gene TRBV6-5 combines with J gene TRBJ2-1; weak D call: TRBD1 (6 bases). Germline V gene data show CDR1 as MNHEY and CDR2 as SVGAGI. Trimming removed 6 bases from V and 0 bases from J, with 9 bases in between. This CDR3 spans 14 amino acids. CDR3 in amino acids: CASRTGYSYNEQFF. CDR3 bases: TGTGCCAGCAGAACAGGGTACTCCTACAATGAGCAGTTCTTC.

The rearrangement joins TRBV27 to TRBJ2-1, with unresolved D. Germline CDR1 and CDR2: MNHEY and SMNVEV (reference sequence). CDR3 size: 12 residues. Deletions cut 8 bases from V and 5 bases from J, with 10 bases between. CDR3 sequence: CASGVPNNEQFF. The CDR3 DNA reads TGTGCCAGCGGGGTACCCAACAATGAGCAGTTCTTC.

The J gene is TRBJ2-5, the V gene TRBV4-2; 10 nucleotides line up with TRBD1. Trimming removed 1 base from V and 4 bases from J; junction bases left unmatched: 6. The CDR3 runs to 16 residues. Germline loops: CDR1 LGHNA, CDR2 YNFKEQ. The CDR3 is CASSQVETGGRETQYF. The CDR3 DNA sequence: TGTGCCAGCAGCCAAGTGGAGACAGGGGGCAGAGAGACCCAGTACTTC.

The chain carries TRBV28 and TRBJ2-3, with TRBD1 as a possible D gene (7 bases). With 5 bases removed from V and 6 bases from J, the gap between germline ends came to 18 bases. CDR1 is MDHEN, CDR2 SYDVKM, per germline. There are 15 residues in the CDR3. As DNA, the CDR3 is TGTGCCAGCAGTGCCCTACAGGGGAGCGGGGATACGCAGTATTTT. Its protein product is CASSALQGSGDTQYF. The whole variable domain, remainder taken from reference TRBV28 and TRBJ2-3, is DVKVTQSSRYLVKRTGEKVFLECVQDMDHENMFWYRQDPGLGLRLIYFSYDVKMKEKGDIPEGYSVSREKKERFSLILESASTNQTSMYLCASSALQGSGDTQYFGPGTRLTVL.

The table lists this clone with a count of one. DNA of the CDR3: TGTGCCATCAGCGGACAGGGGGCGGGTGCCTCCTACGAGCAGTACTTC. Translated: CAISGQGAGASYEQYF. The chain links TRBV10-3 to TRBJ2-7; the match to TRBD1 covers 11 bases. CDR3 length: 16 residues. The junction had 7 bases not matched to a gene; V was cut back by 6 bases and J by 0 bases. Per the germline V gene, CDR1 is ENHRY and CDR2 is SYGVKD.

The chain combines TRBV4-2 with TRBJ1-1, with D unresolved. CDR3 size: 16 residues. Germline V gene data show CDR1 as LGHNA and CDR2 as YNFKEQ. Trimming took 5 bases from V and 5 from J, leaving 21 bases between them. CDR3 sequence (DNA): TGTGCCAGCAGCTGGGTTTTGATGGGGTCGCTTACTGAAGCTTTCTTT. As protein: CASSWVLMGSLTEAFF.

This chain connects TRBV7-8 to TRBJ2-1, with 9 bases matching TRBD2. The germline V gene has CDR1 SGHVS and CDR2 FQNEAQ. CDR3 length: 15 residues. J was trimmed by 6 bases and V by 0 bases; bases with no gene match: 3. The CDR3 DNA follows: TGTGCCAGCAGCTTAGCGGGACTAGCCGCCAATGAGCAGTTCTTC. The encoded protein is CASSLAGLAANEQFF.

The chain employs TRBV7-3 and TRBJ2-1; 14 nucleotides line up with TRBD2. Trimming cost V 2 bases and J 9 bases; bases outside gene matches: 3. CDR1 is SGHTA and CDR2 is FQGTGA in the germline V gene. This CDR3 comprises 15 residues. The CDR3 DNA sequence: TGTGCCAGCAGCTTAGGACTAGCGGGAGGTAGTGAGCAGTTCTTC. It yields the protein CASSLGLAGGSEQFF. Looking up the rest from reference TRBV7-3 and TRBJ2-1 gives the full variable domain: GAGVSQTPSNKVTEKGKYVELRCDPISGHTALYWYRQSLGQGPEFLIYFQGTGAADDSGLPNDRFFAVRPEGSVSTLKIQRTERGDSAVYLCASSLGLAGGSEQFFGPGTRLTVL.

The V call is TRBV7-8, the J call TRBJ2-4; D possibly corresponds to TRBD2 (6 bases). There are 22 residues in the CDR3. CDR1 is SGHVS, CDR2 FQNEAQ, per germline. V was clipped by 1 base and J by 0 bases, with 28 bases between them. The CDR3 DNA reads TGTGCCAGCAGCTTAGTGTGGGGTAATGGGGAGGCCGGCCTGCTAGCCAAAAACATTCAGTACTTC. It is translated as CASSLVWGNGEAGLLAKNIQYF.

The genes are TRBV13 and TRBJ1-1; 7 bases fit TRBD1. CDR1 PRHDT and CDR2 FYEKMQ come from the germline V gene (reference sequence). V dropped 0 bases and J dropped 0; count of bases not matched to a gene: 4. The CDR3 runs to 16 residues. The CDR3 sequence is CASSLGGTVMNTEAFF. Written as DNA, the CDR3 is TGTGCCAGCAGCTTAGGTGGGACAGTCATGAACACTGAAGCTTTCTTT.

The V call is TRBV6-5, the J call TRBJ2-2; a weak D match, TRBD2 (6 bases). This CDR3 region has 15 residues. The germline V and J ends were trimmed by 0 bases and 6 bases, with 11 bases remaining between them. The germline CDR1 and CDR2 sequences are MNHEY and SVGAGI. The CDR3, as DNA: TGTGCCAGCAGTTACTCGGGAGGTAGCGCCGGGGAGCTGTTTTTT. This codes for CASSYSGGSAGELFF.

The J gene is TRBJ2-1, the V gene TRBV6-5, with unresolved D. CDR3 length equals 14 residues. V was trimmed by 6 bases and J by 8 bases, leaving 17 bases between them. Germline CDR1 MNHEY, CDR2 SVGAGI. CDR3 nucleotides: TGTGCCAGCAGCTACAAACCAACTCCAGATGAGCAGTTCTTC. Amino acids: CASSYKPTPDEQFF.